A selection of T cell receptor beta chains follows, all from one sample in a study of blood T cells in healthy people across ages. TCRdb analysed the 5' RACE reads with MiXCR anew, one entry per CDR3 protein. The sample has more than 750,000 distinct CDR3 sequences, 25% to 35% seen once. The same specimen was also included in a second study, on T cells of mothers and their children.

Sequencing input: blood. These receptors all come from a woman between 35 and 50 years old in good health. Both conserved end residues are part of each CDR3. D genes are given only for firm matches. Some rows have no size entry. The others give once, few or many, or a class for an expanded clone.

12 . many TRBJ1-2 TRBV7-2 TGTGCCAGCGAGGGTTTAGGGTATGGCTACACCTTC CASEGLGYGYTF
14 . many TRBJ2-3 TRBV24-1 TGTGCCACCAGTGTTGCGGCTGCGCGGGATACGCAGTATTTT CATSVAAARDTQYF
13 . . TRBJ1-3 TRBV7-2 TGTGCCAGCAGCACAAACTCTGGAAACACCATATATTTT CASSTNSGNTIYF
16 . . TRBJ2-5 TRBV4-1 TGCGCCAGCAGCCAGGGAGGTGGGCGTCTCCAAGAGACCCAGTACTTC CASSQGGGRLQETQYF
14 TRBD1 few TRBJ2-5 TRBV5-1 TGCGCCAGCGGCTTCAGACAGGGCCAAGAGACCCAGTACTTC CASGFRQGQETQYF
12 . many TRBJ1-2 TRBV7-8 TGTGCCAGCAGCGAGGGGTACTATGGCTACACCTTC CASSEGYYGYTF
14 TRBD2 many TRBJ2-3 TRBV6-4 TGTGCCAGCAGTATTAGCGGGGAATCAGATACGCAGTATTTT CASSISGESDTQYF
15 . many TRBJ2-3 TRBV7-7 TGTGCTAGCAGCCCCACGGGCGGGGTAACAGATACGCAGTATTTT CASSPTGGVTDTQYF
12 TRBD1 . TRBJ1-2 TRBV20-1 TGCAGTGCTAGTCGGGACAGCCTTGGCTACACCTTC CSASRDSLGYTF
13 . few TRBJ1-2 TRBV19 TGTGCCAGTAGTGTCCAGGGTCACTATGGCTACACCTTC CASSVQGHYGYTF
12 . . TRBJ2-7 TRBV5-1 TGCGCCAGCAGCCCCGGGCTTCTTGGGCAGTACTTC CASSPGLLGQYF
15 TRBD2 . TRBJ2-7 TRBV5-1 TGCGCCAGCAGCTTGGTAAGCGGGGGACCCTACGAGCAGTACTTC CASSLVSGGPYEQYF
14 . . TRBJ1-1 TRBV7-2 TGTGCCAGCAGCTCGAGCCCAGGGGTTACTGAAGCTTTCTTT CASSSSPGVTEAFF
16 TRBD2 . TRBJ2-3 TRBV9 TGTGCCAGCAGCACAACCGAGACTAGCGTTACAGATACGCAGTATTTT CASSTTETSVTDTQYF
13 . many TRBJ2-7 TRBV28 TGTGCCAGCAGCGTAGGACAGCCCTACGAGCAGTACTTC CASSVGQPYEQYF
15 TRBD1 few TRBJ2-7 TRBV20-1 TGCAGTGCTCCCCTCGGGACAGGGCTCTCCAACGTGCAGTACTTC CSAPLGTGLSNVQYF
13 . . TRBJ2-1 TRBV28 TGTACCAACAGTTTCGACAGGTACAATGAGCAGTTCTTC CTNSFDRYNEQFF
15 . many TRBJ2-6 TRBV20-1 TGCAGTGCACGGGGCGGCGACTCTGGGGCCAACGTCCTGACTTTC CSARGGDSGANVLTF
13 TRBD2 . TRBJ2-7 TRBV27 TGTGCCAGCGGCCGGGGGGAATCCTACGAGCAGTACTTC CASGRGESYEQYF
15 . . TRBJ1-4 TRBV5-5 TGTGCCAGCAGCTTGCGGTCGTCCCTTAATGAAAAACTGTTTTTT CASSLRSSLNEKLFF
16 TRBD1 . TRBJ2-1 TRBV11-3 TGTGCCAGCAGCTTAGGAGGGGACAGGGTCTACAATGAGCAGTTCTTC CASSLGGDRVYNEQFF
15 . many TRBJ2-3 TRBV12-3/TRBV12-4 TGTGCCAGCAGTCTTTTGAGTCGGCGCACAGATACGCAGTATTTT CASSLLSRRTDTQYF
13 . . TRBJ1-2 TRBV6-6 TGTGCCAGCAGTCGGGACTCAGGGTCTGGCTACACCTTC CASSRDSGSGYTF
15 TRBD1 many TRBJ2-7 TRBV6-2/TRBV6-3 TGTGCCAGCAGTTATCGGACAGGGGCTCTCTACGAGCAGTACTTC CASSYRTGALYEQYF
20 TRBD1 . TRBJ2-7 TRBV6-1 TGTGCCAGCAGACCCGTCGTGGCATACCCGGAACAGGGGAGCCCTTACGAGCAGTACTTC CASRPVVAYPEQGSPYEQYF
13 TRBD1 few TRBJ1-1 TRBV15 TGTGCCCCTAGGAGGGGGCCGAACACTGAAGCTTTCTTT CAPRRGPNTEAFF
15 . . TRBJ1-4 TRBV6-5 TGTGCCAGCAGTCCCCTCGGGGGGCGAAATGAAAAACTGTTTTTT CASSPLGGRNEKLFF
15 . few TRBJ2-6 TRBV29-1 TGCAGCGTTGCTACGGGCCTGTCTGGGGCCAACGTCCTGACTTTC CSVATGLSGANVLTF
14 TRBD1 . TRBJ1-4 TRBV28 TGTGCCAGCAGTTTTTGGGACAGGGATGAAAAACTGTTTTTT CASSFWDRDEKLFF
13 . once TRBJ2-5 TRBV7-2 TGTGCCAGCAGCTCGGAGATCCAAGAGACCCAGTACTTC CASSSEIQETQYF
18 . . TRBJ1-5 TRBV7-2 TGTGCCAGCAGCTTAGACGGGGCGGGACTCCGAAGAGATCAGCCCCAGCATTTT CASSLDGAGLRRDQPQHF
13 . . TRBJ2-3 TRBV19 TGTGCCAGTAGTATAAAGGGGTCCGATACGCAGTATTTT CASSIKGSDTQYF
12 . few TRBJ2-7 TRBV5-1 TGCGCCAGCAGCTCATCACAGCGCGAGCAGTACTTC CASSSSQREQYF
17 . few TRBJ2-1 TRBV19 TGTGCCAGTAGTATAGGCAGGGTTGCCGGCTCCTACAATGAGCAGTTCTTC CASSIGRVAGSYNEQFF
15 . . TRBJ2-3 TRBV7-3 TGTGCCAGCAGCCCCAACAGGAGGGACACAGATACGCAGTATTTT CASSPNRRDTDTQYF
15 . few TRBJ1-1 TRBV6-5 TGTGCCAGCACCGTAAGGGGGGCTTGGCCCCTTGAAGCTTTCTTT CASTVRGAWPLEAFF
17 . . TRBJ2-7 TRBV13 TGTGCCAGCAGCGGAGATTTTTCCGGGCCCAACCCACGCGAGCAGTACTTC CASSGDFSGPNPREQYF
17 TRBD2 . TRBJ2-3 TRBV5-1 TGCGCCAGCAGCTCGGGATCGACTAGCGGGGGAGCAGATACGCAGTATTTT CASSSGSTSGGADTQYF
15 TRBD2 . TRBJ2-5 TRBV28 TGTGCCAGCAGACCGACTAGCGGGGCCCAAGAGACCCAGTACTTC CASRPTSGAQETQYF
18 TRBD1 many TRBJ1-6 TRBV18 TGTGCCAGCTCACGCGAAGCCTCCGGGACAGGGGACAGTACACCCCTCCACTTT CASSREASGTGDSTPLHF
17 . . TRBJ2-7 TRBV4-2 TGTGCCAGCAGCCAAGATGTCGGAGGGGACCTAACCTACGAGCAGTACTTC CASSQDVGGDLTYEQYF